This T cell receptor (beta chain) was observed in a study of identical twins. Only one count was recorded for this clonotype. The antigen is undetermined. Addition of a universal primer site occurred through template switching, and cDNA carried unique molecular identifiers. TCRdb reanalysed the 5' RACE reads using MiXCR and keeps one entry per CDR3 protein. The repertoire has about 460,000 distinct CDR3 sequences, 14% of them found once; the top ten carry about 0.52%. Germline CDR1 reads MGHDK; CDR2 reads SYGVNS. Trimming took off 3 bases at V and 14 bases at J, with 17 bases between the two ends. This CDR3 contains 14 residues. Study-wide results and limits: Abundant beta clonotypes from cord blood bore fewer insertions; memory repertoires lacked this pattern. Where out-of-frame alpha sequences were twin-shared, they showed excess low generation probability.

The sample was also linked to a second study, of yellow fever vaccine responses in identical twins.

The source material was CD4+ T cells sorted from blood. This clonotype originated in a woman aged 18-29 years in good health. The rearrangement joins TRBV25-1 to TRBJ1-6; TRBD1 might be the D (5 bases). The CDR3 nucleotides read TGTGCCAGCAGTGAGGGGGGACGCCCACCGGCCCTCCACTTT. The encoded protein is CASSEGGRPPALHF.